This paragraph covers one T cell receptor (beta chain) sequence. This entry comes from a study of blood T cell repertoires in COVID-19. In the study overall: Italy, Spain and the United States were the sources of the convalescent and acute COVID-19 samples. PBMCs, B-cell-depleted T cells, or T cells were the source of the cDNA or gDNA that made up the material.

V lost 0 bases, J lost 5 bases, and 6 bases lay in between. The CDR3 is 13 residues long. Looked up from germline, CDR1 is SGDLS and CDR2 is YYNGEE. Original methodology: Reference gene primer amplification in the assay estimated nucleated cell counts. The protocol was immunoSEQ multiplex PCR, while the TCRdb copy is restricted to in-frame clones and leaves out a portion. That table furnishes V, J and clone size, whereas the DNA furnished D and trimming. The sample carries about 160,000 clones, 90% recorded once. This chain connects TRBV9 to TRBJ1-5; D is possibly TRBD1 (5 bases). Input material: peripheral blood. The clonotype comes from a man over 45 with acute or convalescent COVID-19. The CDR3 coding sequence is TGTGCCAGCAGCGTAGAAGGGGATCAGCCCCAGCATTTT. This gives the protein CASSVEGDQPQHF.